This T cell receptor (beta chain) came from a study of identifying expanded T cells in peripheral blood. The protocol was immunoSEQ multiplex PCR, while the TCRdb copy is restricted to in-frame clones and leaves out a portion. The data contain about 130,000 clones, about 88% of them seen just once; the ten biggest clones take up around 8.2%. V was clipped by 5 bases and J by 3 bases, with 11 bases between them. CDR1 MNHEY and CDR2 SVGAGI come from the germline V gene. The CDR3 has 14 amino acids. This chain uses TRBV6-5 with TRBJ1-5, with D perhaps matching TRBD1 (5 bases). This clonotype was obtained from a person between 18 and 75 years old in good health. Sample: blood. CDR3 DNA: TGTGCCAGCAGTATAGACAGATACAATCAGCCCCAGCATTTT. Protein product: CASSIDRYNQPQHF.